The rows below give T cell receptor beta chains drawn from one sample of a study of PD-1 blockade in classical Hodgkin lymphoma. The assay was immunoSEQ multiplex PCR, and TCRdb's table has in-frame clones only and misses some. Among more than 70,000 clones, around 90% were seen once, and the ten largest hold over 2.5%. The specimen was peripheral blood mononuclear cells (PBMCs), collected before the second cycle of nivolumab. The receptors were sampled from a human donor with classical Hodgkin lymphoma. Both conserved end residues are part of each CDR3. D genes are given only for firm matches.

CDR3 length: 15; V gene: TRBV7-9; D gene: .; J gene: TRBJ2-7; CDR3 protein: CASSSQGGISYEQYF
CDR3 length: 14; V gene: TRBV5-4; D gene: .; J gene: TRBJ2-7; CDR3 protein: CASSFSRNSYEQYF
CDR3 length: 14; V gene: TRBV27; D gene: .; J gene: TRBJ2-7; CDR3 protein: CASSFALGPYEQYF
CDR3 length: 14; V gene: TRBV10-2; D gene: .; J gene: TRBJ1-2; CDR3 protein: CATSPTRVGNGYTF
CDR3 length: 17; V gene: TRBV7-9; D gene: TRBD1; J gene: TRBJ1-1; CDR3 protein: CASSFARQGTLNTEAFF
CDR3 length: 9; V gene: TRBV27; D gene: .; J gene: TRBJ2-5; CDR3 protein: CASAETQYF
CDR3 length: 15; V gene: TRBV27; D gene: .; J gene: TRBJ1-5; CDR3 protein: CASSPYSASNQPQHF
CDR3 length: 14; V gene: TRBV10-1; D gene: .; J gene: TRBJ2-3; CDR3 protein: CASSLRGGTDTQYF
CDR3 length: 13; V gene: TRBV9; D gene: .; J gene: TRBJ2-3; CDR3 protein: CASSVGGSLTQYF
CDR3 length: 14; V gene: TRBV28; D gene: .; J gene: TRBJ2-5; CDR3 protein: CASSPTGPWVTQYF
CDR3 length: 14; V gene: TRBV28; D gene: .; J gene: TRBJ2-5; CDR3 protein: CASSRPSVQETQYF
CDR3 length: 14; V gene: TRBV11-2; D gene: TRBD2; J gene: TRBJ2-3; CDR3 protein: CASSLSGAGDTQYF
CDR3 length: 17; V gene: TRBV6-1; D gene: TRBD1; J gene: TRBJ1-5; CDR3 protein: CASSGEQGESSNQPQHF
CDR3 length: 16; V gene: TRBV19; D gene: TRBD1; J gene: TRBJ1-5; CDR3 protein: CASNFQGAIGNQPQHF
CDR3 length: 15; V gene: TRBV7-9; D gene: .; J gene: TRBJ1-1; CDR3 protein: CASFGTTGMNTEAFF
CDR3 length: 15; V gene: TRBV11-3; D gene: TRBD2; J gene: TRBJ2-7; CDR3 protein: CASSRSAAGAWEQYF
CDR3 length: 15; V gene: TRBV11-2; D gene: TRBD2; J gene: TRBJ2-1; CDR3 protein: CASSFELAGNHEQFF
CDR3 length: 13; V gene: TRBV2; D gene: TRBD1; J gene: TRBJ1-2; CDR3 protein: CASSVDRGHGYTF
CDR3 length: 11; V gene: TRBV6-6; D gene: .; J gene: TRBJ2-7; CDR3 protein: CASSIGIEQYF
CDR3 length: 18; V gene: TRBV7-8; D gene: TRBD2; J gene: TRBJ2-7; CDR3 protein: CASSLAALPGLAHYEQYF
CDR3 length: 11; V gene: TRBV10-3; D gene: .; J gene: TRBJ2-2; CDR3 protein: CAIQGAGELFF
CDR3 length: 16; V gene: TRBV7-9; D gene: .; J gene: TRBJ2-3; CDR3 protein: CASSSRLSSGTDTQYF
CDR3 length: 17; V gene: TRBV28; D gene: .; J gene: TRBJ1-1; CDR3 protein: CASSFPQGIRLNTEAFF
CDR3 length: 14; V gene: TRBV7-9; D gene: TRBD2; J gene: TRBJ2-2; CDR3 protein: CASSLTSVPGELFF
CDR3 length: 13; V gene: TRBV15; D gene: .; J gene: TRBJ1-2; CDR3 protein: CATSGGVTYGYTF
CDR3 length: 12; V gene: TRBV15; D gene: .; J gene: TRBJ1-5; CDR3 protein: CATSRDRLLQHF
CDR3 length: 15; V gene: TRBV2; D gene: .; J gene: TRBJ2-4; CDR3 protein: CASSEARGAKNIQYF
CDR3 length: 15; V gene: TRBV4-1; D gene: .; J gene: TRBJ1-4; CDR3 protein: CASSQPRDKNEKLFF
CDR3 length: 18; V gene: TRBV11-1; D gene: TRBD1; J gene: TRBJ1-2; CDR3 protein: CASSSHPGTENFYYGYTF
CDR3 length: 15; V gene: TRBV19; D gene: TRBD1; J gene: TRBJ1-6; CDR3 protein: CASTPTRQGGSPLHF
CDR3 length: 16; V gene: TRBV7-2; D gene: TRBD2; J gene: TRBJ2-5; CDR3 protein: CASSFLTSGGGETQYF
CDR3 length: 17; V gene: TRBV14; D gene: .; J gene: TRBJ1-1; CDR3 protein: CASSQDRPGGSCTEAFF
CDR3 length: 15; V gene: TRBV2; D gene: TRBD1; J gene: TRBJ2-1; CDR3 protein: CASSPDRGLYNEQFF
CDR3 length: 9; V gene: TRBV5-6; D gene: .; J gene: TRBJ2-4; CDR3 protein: CASSLEGYF
CDR3 length: 10; V gene: TRBV30; D gene: .; J gene: TRBJ1-4; CDR3 protein: CAWSVIQLFF
CDR3 length: 18; V gene: TRBV27; D gene: .; J gene: TRBJ2-5; CDR3 protein: CASSSRYLRLDRDETQYF
CDR3 length: 14; V gene: TRBV27; D gene: .; J gene: TRBJ1-5; CDR3 protein: CASSLGGENQPQHF
CDR3 length: 14; V gene: TRBV30; D gene: TRBD1; J gene: TRBJ2-1; CDR3 protein: CAWTRGHRINEQFF
CDR3 length: 17; V gene: TRBV7-9; D gene: .; J gene: TRBJ2-6; CDR3 protein: CASSPPERMGGDNVLTF
CDR3 length: 14; V gene: TRBV6-5; D gene: .; J gene: TRBJ2-7; CDR3 protein: CASRTTGSSYEQYF
CDR3 length: 14; V gene: TRBV27; D gene: TRBD1; J gene: TRBJ2-5; CDR3 protein: CASSTRTGRETQYF
CDR3 length: 13; V gene: TRBV27; D gene: .; J gene: TRBJ2-3; CDR3 protein: CASSPRLTDTQYF
CDR3 length: 14; V gene: TRBV7-6; D gene: .; J gene: TRBJ1-1; CDR3 protein: CASSIRAVSTEAFF
CDR3 length: 18; V gene: TRBV5-4; D gene: TRBD2; J gene: TRBJ2-7; CDR3 protein: CASSFLLLSGSSIDEQYF
CDR3 length: 16; V gene: TRBV28; D gene: .; J gene: TRBJ2-7; CDR3 protein: CASSLEPGALGKEQYF
CDR3 length: 12; V gene: TRBV28; D gene: .; J gene: TRBJ2-3; CDR3 protein: CASKAGTDTQYF
CDR3 length: 13; V gene: TRBV10-3; D gene: TRBD2; J gene: TRBJ2-3; CDR3 protein: CAIMASGGDTQYF